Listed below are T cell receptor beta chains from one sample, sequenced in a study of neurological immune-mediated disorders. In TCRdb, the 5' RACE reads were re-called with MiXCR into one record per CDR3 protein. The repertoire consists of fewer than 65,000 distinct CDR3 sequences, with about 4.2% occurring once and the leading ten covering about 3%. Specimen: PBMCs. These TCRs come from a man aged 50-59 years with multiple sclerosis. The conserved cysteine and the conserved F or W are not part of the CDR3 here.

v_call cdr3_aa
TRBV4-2 ASSREGVAGGPYNEQF
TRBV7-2 ASSLKHSPLH
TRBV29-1 SARRGGGDFYNEQF
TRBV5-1 ASSLEDLDTEAF
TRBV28 ASSATRVGFSNQPQN
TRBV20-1 SARAGVAYEQY
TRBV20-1 SASFQGTANTEAF
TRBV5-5 ASSRSGGIFGELF
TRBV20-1 SARRLAGEDKTYNEQF
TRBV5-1 ASSQEGYYGYT
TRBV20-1 SASEVTDYNQPQN
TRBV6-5 ASSPGTGGLEQY
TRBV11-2 ASSNADTEAF
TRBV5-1 ASSPRDSTDTQY
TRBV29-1 SVEILATSSYEQY
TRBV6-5 ASRGQSSYNSPLH
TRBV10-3 AISELLETQY
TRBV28 ASSLGAGKINSPLN
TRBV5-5 ASSLVGFGYNEQF
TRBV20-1 SARDRGRRRF
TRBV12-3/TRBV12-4 ASRPGTSSYNEQF
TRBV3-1 ASSQDRSLAGAQETQY
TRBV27 ASSFGLAGGFEQF
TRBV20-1 SASLREDIDSPLH
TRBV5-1 ASSLEIRDTQY
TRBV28 ASSLSSGVEETQY
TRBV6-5 ASSYSLADNTQY
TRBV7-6 ASSGGTGGVEQY
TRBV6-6 ASSYGQSGEKLF
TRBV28 ASTVQLGLGIYEQY
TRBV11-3 ASSLGGLAGETQY
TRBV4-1 ASSQDGEGAGGYT
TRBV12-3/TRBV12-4 ASSSQGAQETQY
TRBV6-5 ASSLDRNSPLN
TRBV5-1 ASSLEPETEAF
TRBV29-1 SVVTGGDETQY
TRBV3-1 ASSFPRGGLQETQY
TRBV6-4 ASSASGGAADTQY
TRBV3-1 ASSLQSSGYNEQF
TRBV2 ASRDELLSGNTIY
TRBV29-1 SVDSGQGGNTEAF
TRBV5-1 ASSLDPNQPQN
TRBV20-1 SAKRPGQGFTNYGYT
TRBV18 ASSLGPSYEKY
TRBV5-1 ASSFGQVNTGELF
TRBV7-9 ASSLLAQEQF
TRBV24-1 ATSDGLGYEQY
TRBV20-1 SARDPAAPYNEQF